The T cell receptor (beta chain) under discussion was sequenced for a study of T cells in Graves' hyperthyroidism and ophthalmopathy. CDR1 and CDR2 (germline): MDHEN, SYDVKM. This CDR3 region has 13 residues. V was clipped by 3 bases and J by 6 bases, with 12 bases between them. This clonotype occurred many times. Its antigen is currently unknown. Whole-study results and caveats: Most clonotypes that expanded in the thyroid above 0.001 also showed up in blood.

Under 3 months was the duration of disease in ophthalmopathy patients, who also had a Clinical Activity Score of at least 3 and a NOSPECS grade of at least 4. The authors obtained PBMCs from more than 9.5 ml of fresh peripheral blood. Amplification targeted TCR beta CDR3 regions from RNA transcripts. The HTBI primer set was used in a first-round RT-PCR of the TCR CDR3. TCRdb re-analysed the multiplex PCR reads in MiXCR, keeping a single row per CDR3 protein. The sample comprises 500,000 to 650,000 distinct CDR3 sequences, more than 12% of which are singletons, and around 12% rests with the top ten. The sample comprised blood. The clonotype comes from a woman between 45 and 65 years old with Graves' ophthalmopathy. This rearrangement joins TRBV28 to TRBJ2-7; D call uncertain. CDR3 residues: CASSFPQVGEQYF. CDR3 in DNA: TGTGCCAGCAGTTTCCCCCAGGTGGGCGAGCAGTACTTC. Filled out from reference TRBV28 and TRBJ2-7, the complete variable domain reads DVKVTQSSRYLVKRTGEKVFLECVQDMDHENMFWYRQDPGLGLRLIYFSYDVKMKEKGDIPEGYSVSREKKERFSLILESASTNQTSMYLCASSFPQVGEQYFGPGTRLTVT.